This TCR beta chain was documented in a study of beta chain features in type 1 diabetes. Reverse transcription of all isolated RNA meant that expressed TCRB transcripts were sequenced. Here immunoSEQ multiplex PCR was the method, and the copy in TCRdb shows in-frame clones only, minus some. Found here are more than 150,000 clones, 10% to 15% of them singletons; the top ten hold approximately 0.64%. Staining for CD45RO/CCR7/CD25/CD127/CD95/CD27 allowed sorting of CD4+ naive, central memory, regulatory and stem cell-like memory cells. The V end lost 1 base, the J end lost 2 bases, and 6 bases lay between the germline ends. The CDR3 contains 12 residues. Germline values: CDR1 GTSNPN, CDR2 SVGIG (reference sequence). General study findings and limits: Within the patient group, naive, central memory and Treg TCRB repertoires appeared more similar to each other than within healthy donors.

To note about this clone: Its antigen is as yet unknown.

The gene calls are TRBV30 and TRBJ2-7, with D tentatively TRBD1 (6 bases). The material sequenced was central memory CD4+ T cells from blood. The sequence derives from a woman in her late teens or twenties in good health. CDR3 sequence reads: CAWSGTAYEQYF. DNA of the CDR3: TGTGCCTGGAGTGGGACAGCCTACGAGCAGTACTTC.